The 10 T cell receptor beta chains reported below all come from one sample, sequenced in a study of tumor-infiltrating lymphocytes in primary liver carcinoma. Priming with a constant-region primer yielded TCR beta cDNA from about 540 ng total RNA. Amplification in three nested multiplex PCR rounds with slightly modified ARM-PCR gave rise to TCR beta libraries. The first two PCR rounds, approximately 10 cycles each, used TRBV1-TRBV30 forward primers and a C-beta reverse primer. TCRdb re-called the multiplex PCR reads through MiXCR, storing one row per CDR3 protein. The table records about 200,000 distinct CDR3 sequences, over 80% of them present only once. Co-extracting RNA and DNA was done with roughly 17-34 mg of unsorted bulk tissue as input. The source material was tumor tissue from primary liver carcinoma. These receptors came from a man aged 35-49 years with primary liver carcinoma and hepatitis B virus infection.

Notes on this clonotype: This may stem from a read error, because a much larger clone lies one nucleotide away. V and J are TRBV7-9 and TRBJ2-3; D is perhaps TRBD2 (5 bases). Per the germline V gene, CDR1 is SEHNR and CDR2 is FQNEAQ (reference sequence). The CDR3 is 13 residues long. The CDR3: CTSSLESRGTQYF. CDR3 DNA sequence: TGTACCAGCAGCTTAGAGTCACGGGGTACGCAGTATTTT.

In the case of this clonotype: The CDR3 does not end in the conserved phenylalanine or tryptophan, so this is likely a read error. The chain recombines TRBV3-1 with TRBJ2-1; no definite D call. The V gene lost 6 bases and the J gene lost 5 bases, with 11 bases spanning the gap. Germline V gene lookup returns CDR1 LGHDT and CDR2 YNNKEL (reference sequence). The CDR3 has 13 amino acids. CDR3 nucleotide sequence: TGTGCCAGCAGACCCTCGGACCACAATGAGCAGTTCTCC. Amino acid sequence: CASRPSDHNEQFS.

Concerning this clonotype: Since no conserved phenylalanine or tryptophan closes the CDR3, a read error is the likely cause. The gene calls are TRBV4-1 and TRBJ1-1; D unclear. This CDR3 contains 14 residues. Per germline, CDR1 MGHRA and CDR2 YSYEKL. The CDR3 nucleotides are TGCGCCAACAGCCAAGACCCGCGGGCGGGTGAAGCTTTCATT. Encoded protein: CANSQDPRAGEAFI.

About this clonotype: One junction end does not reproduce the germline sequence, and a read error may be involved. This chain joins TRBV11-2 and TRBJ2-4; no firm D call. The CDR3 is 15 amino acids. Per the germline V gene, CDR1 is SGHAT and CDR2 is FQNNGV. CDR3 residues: CVSTTLAVAKNIQYF. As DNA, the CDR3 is TGTGTCAGCACCACTTTGGCGGTAGCCAAAAACATTCAGTACTTT.

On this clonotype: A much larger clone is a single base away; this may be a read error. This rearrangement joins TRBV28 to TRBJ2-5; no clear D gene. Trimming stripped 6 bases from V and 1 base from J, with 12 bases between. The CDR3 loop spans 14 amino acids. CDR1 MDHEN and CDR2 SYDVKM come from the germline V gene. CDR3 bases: TGTGCCAGCAGATGCGGTGGGGTCCAAGAGACCCAGTACTTC. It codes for CASRCGGVQETQYF.

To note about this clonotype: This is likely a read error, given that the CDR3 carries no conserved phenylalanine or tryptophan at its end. The CDR3 is CASSSGTGARCEQYL. CDR3 in DNA: TGTGCCAGCAGCTCTGGGACAGGCGCGAGATGCGAACAGTACTTA. The chain is built from TRBV11-1 and TRBJ2-7; 8 positions agree with TRBD1. V shed 4 bases and J 10 bases; nucleotides not matched to a gene: 15. This CDR3 has 15 residues. Germline lookup yields CDR1 SGHAT and CDR2 FQDESV (reference sequence).

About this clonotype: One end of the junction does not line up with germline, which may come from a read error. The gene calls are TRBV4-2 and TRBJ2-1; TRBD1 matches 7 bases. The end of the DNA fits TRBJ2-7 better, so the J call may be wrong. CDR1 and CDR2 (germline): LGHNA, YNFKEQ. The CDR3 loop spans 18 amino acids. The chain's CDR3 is CASNQDWRTGRVYNEQYF. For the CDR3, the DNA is TGTGCCAGCAACCAAGATTGGAGGACAGGCAGAGTCTACAATGAGCAGTACTTC.

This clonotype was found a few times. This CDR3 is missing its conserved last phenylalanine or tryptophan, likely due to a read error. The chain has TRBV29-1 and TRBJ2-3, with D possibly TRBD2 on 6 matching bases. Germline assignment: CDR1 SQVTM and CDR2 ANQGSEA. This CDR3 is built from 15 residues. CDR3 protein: CSVEGGAGTTDMQYY. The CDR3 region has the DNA TGCAGCGTTGAGGGCGGGGCCGGCACCACAGATATGCAGTATTAT.

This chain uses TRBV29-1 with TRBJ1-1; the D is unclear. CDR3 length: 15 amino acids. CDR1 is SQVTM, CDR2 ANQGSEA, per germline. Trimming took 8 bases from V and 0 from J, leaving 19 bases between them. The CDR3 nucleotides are TGCAGCATTGTACCCGGGCGGGCCATGAACACTGAAGCTTTCTTT. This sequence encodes CSIVPGRAMNTEAFF.

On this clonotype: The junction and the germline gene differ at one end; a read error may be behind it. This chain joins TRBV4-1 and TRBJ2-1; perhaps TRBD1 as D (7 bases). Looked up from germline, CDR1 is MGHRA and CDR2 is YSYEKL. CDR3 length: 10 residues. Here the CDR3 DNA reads TGCACCAGGAGCGCGGGACAGCGGTTCTTC. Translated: CTRSAGQRFF.